The 26 T cell receptor beta chains in this list originate from one sample, sequenced in a study of human T cells and chemical hapten exposure. TCRdb fed the RACE reads into MiXCR, producing one record per CDR3 protein. The table has over 35,000 distinct CDR3 sequences, about 11% seen once; the top ten hold about 6%. Documented time point: pre-sensitization, week 0. Specified treatment: therapeutic diphenylcyclopropenone sensitization with weekly scalp DPC. The sample consisted of whole blood, taken in connection with sensitization to the hapten diphenylcyclopropenone (DPC). The source is a man between 25 and 39 years old with alopecia areata. Some clones in this sample may be carry-over from other donors' samples.

The CDR3 nucleotides are TGCAGCGTTGAAATATGGGGACAGGGGGATCGGTACGAGCAGTACTTC. This codes for CSVEIWGQGDRYEQYF. J is TRBJ2-7 and V is TRBV29-1, with 11 positions matching TRBD1. J was trimmed by 4 bases and V by 2 bases; bases with no gene match: 10. The CDR3 loop spans 16 amino acids. The germline V gene encodes CDR1 SQVTM and CDR2 ANQGSEA.

This clonotype was seen a few times. The genes are TRBV4-3 and TRBJ2-3, with TRBD2 identical over 9 bases. CDR3 length equals 15 residues. The V segment lost 1 base and the J segment 7 bases; nucleotides outside the gene matches: 6. CDR1 is LGHNA and CDR2 is YSLEER in the germline V gene. CDR3 protein: CASSQGTSAEYTQYF. Here the CDR3 DNA reads TGCGCCAGCAGCCAAGGGACTAGCGCTGAGTATACGCAGTATTTT.

This clonotype came up many times. J is TRBJ1-2 and V is TRBV29-1, with D tentatively TRBD1 (6 bases). This CDR3 is 13 amino acids long. Trimming removed 4 bases at V and 8 bases at J, with 17 bases between. Germline CDR1 is SQVTM and CDR2 is ANQGSEA. DNA of the CDR3: TGCAGCGTTGTATTCGGGGGGCGCGGAGGCTACACCTTC. Translation: CSVVFGGRGGYTF. Filled out from reference TRBV29-1 and TRBJ1-2, the complete variable domain reads SAVISQKPSRDICQRGTSLTIQCQVDSQVTMMFWYRQQPGQSLTLIATANQGSEATYESGFVIDKFPISRPNLTFSTLTVSNMSPEDSSIYLCSVVFGGRGGYTFGSGTRLTVV.

There are many counts of this clonotype. J is TRBJ2-7 and V is TRBV7-9, with D tentatively TRBD2 (6 bases). The ends were cut back, 5 bases at V and 6 bases at J, with 11 bases in the middle. This CDR3 contains 12 residues. Germline CDR1 SEHNR, CDR2 FQNEAQ (reference sequence). CDR3 amino acids: CASSRLESEQYV. As DNA, the CDR3 is TGTGCCAGCAGCCGACTAGAATCCGAGCAGTACGTC.

The chain combines TRBV29-1 with TRBJ2-5; possibly TRBD2 for D (5 bases). This CDR3 comprises 13 residues. Trimming removed 5 bases at V and 5 bases at J, with 15 bases between. Germline CDR1 and CDR2: SQVTM and ANQGSEA. The CDR3 region has the DNA TGCAGCGTTACAGACACCCGAGGGGAGACCCAGTACTTC. Translation: CSVTDTRGETQYF. Filled out from reference TRBV29-1 and TRBJ2-5, the complete variable domain reads SAVISQKPSRDICQRGTSLTIQCQVDSQVTMMFWYRQQPGQSLTLIATANQGSEATYESGFVIDKFPISRPNLTFSTLTVSNMSPEDSSIYLCSVTDTRGETQYFGPGTRLLVL.

The rearrangement uses TRBV28 and TRBJ2-5, with 8 bases fitting TRBD1. The trim removed 8 bases at V and 5 bases at J, leaving 13 bases unmatched. This CDR3 region has 15 residues. Germline V lookup: CDR1 MDHEN, CDR2 SYDVKM. The CDR3 reads CASFQRTGYSETQYF. CDR3 DNA: TGTGCCAGCTTTCAAAGGACAGGGTACTCGGAGACCCAGTACTTC.

The V call is TRBV7-2, the J call TRBJ2-4; TRBD2 agrees at 10 bases. V was clipped by 8 bases and J by 0 bases; unmatched bases: 7. This CDR3 comprises 16 residues. CDR1 is SGHTA, CDR2 FQGNSA, per germline. Here the CDR3 DNA reads TGTGCCAGCTCAAAGGGACTAGCGTTAGCCAAAAACATTCAGTACTTC. Encoded protein: CASSKGLALAKNIQYF. Together with reference TRBV7-2 and TRBJ2-4, the CDR3 gives the full variable domain: GAGVSQSPSNKVTEKGKDVELRCDPISGHTALYWYRQSLGQGLEFLIYFQGNSAPDKSGLPSDRFSAERTGGSVSTLTIQRTQQEDSAVYLCASSKGLALAKNIQYFGAGTRLSVL.

The chain combines TRBV3-1 with TRBJ2-3; 7 positions match TRBD1. There are 17 residues in the CDR3. The V gene's germline CDR1 is LGHDT and CDR2 YNNKEL (reference sequence). J gave up 1 base and V 4 bases, and 11 bases lay outside the gene matches. CDR3 DNA: TGTGCCAGCAGCCGAGTAACCGGACAGGCCCGCACAGATACGCAGTATTTT. It is translated as CASSRVTGQARTDTQYF.

The genes are TRBV30 and TRBJ2-7; 9 nucleotides align to TRBD1. Trimming cost V 3 bases and J 2 bases; bases outside gene matches: 5. CDR1 GTSNPN and CDR2 SVGIG come from the germline V gene (reference sequence). The CDR3 covers 14 residues. The CDR3 DNA reads TGTGCCTGGAGGGGACAGGGAATTGCCTACGAGCAGTACTTC. Amino acid sequence: CAWRGQGIAYEQYF. Together with reference TRBV30 and TRBJ2-7, the CDR3 gives the full variable domain: SQTIHQWPATLVQPVGSPLSLECTVEGTSNPNLYWYRQAAGRGLQLLFYSVGIGQISSEVPQNLSASRPQDRQFILSSKKLLLSDSGFYLCAWRGQGIAYEQYFGPGTRLTVT.

This clonotype showed up just a few times. The chain is built from TRBV20-1 and TRBJ2-5, with D hard to call. This CDR3 region has 11 residues. Germline V lookup: CDR1 DFQATT, CDR2 SNEGSKA (reference sequence). CDR3 sequence reads: CRANAGWTQYF. The CDR3 region has the DNA TGCAGAGCCAACGCCGGATGGACCCAGTACTTC.

The table lists this clonotype with many counts. This chain connects TRBV4-3 to TRBJ2-3, with D perhaps given as TRBD1 or TRBD2 (6 bases each). Trimming removed 0 bases from V and 2 bases from J, with 12 bases in between. This CDR3 comprises 16 residues. Germline loops: CDR1 LGHNA, CDR2 YSLEER. The CDR3 DNA reads as TGCGCCAGCAGCCAAGATTGGGGGGCCGCCACAGATACGCAGTATTTT. Translated: CASSQDWGAATDTQYF.

This clonotype was counted at least ten times. This rearrangement joins TRBV28 to TRBJ2-1, with D possibly matching TRBD2 (6 bases). The V end lost 4 bases, the J end lost 0 bases, and 13 bases lay between the germline ends. The CDR3 length is 16 residues. Looked up from germline, CDR1 is MDHEN and CDR2 is SYDVKM. CDR3 DNA: TGTGCCAGCAGTTCCCCCGGGAGCGCCTCCTACAATGAGCAGTTCTTC. This translates into CASSSPGSASYNEQFF.

The chain recombines TRBV10-3 with TRBJ2-7; D may be TRBD1 or TRBD2 (5 bases each). V lost 5 bases and J 3 bases, leaving 11 bases between the germline ends. This CDR3 is 13 amino acids long. CDR1 and CDR2 (germline): ENHRY, SYGVKD. The CDR3, as DNA: TGTGCCATCAGTCCGGGACCCCGCTACGAGCAGTACGTC. Its protein product is CAISPGPRYEQYV.

This clonotype showed up many times. The chain carries TRBV12-3 or TRBV12-4 and TRBJ1-5, with 9 bases lining up with TRBD1. The ends lost 6 bases at V and 7 bases at J; junction bases unmatched: 4. The CDR3 is 13 amino acids. CDR3 in DNA: TGTGCCAGCAGGGGACAGGGCCGACAGCCCCAGCATTTT. Encoded protein: CASRGQGRQPQHF.

This clonotype occurred a few times. The rearrangement joins TRBV6-9 to TRBJ2-1, with a tentative D call TRBD2 (5 bases). This CDR3 has 14 amino acids. The germline V gene has CDR1 MNHGY and CDR2 SVAAGI. V was clipped by 1 base and J by 2 bases, with 6 bases between them. CDR3: CASSYWRTYNEQFF. The DNA for the CDR3 is TGTGCCAGCAGTTATTGGAGGACCTACAATGAGCAGTTCTTC.

This chain uses TRBV7-8 with TRBJ1-5; the D is unclear. The V end lost 1 base, the J end lost 0 bases, and 1 base lay between the germline ends. CDR1 is SGHVS and CDR2 is FQNEAQ in the germline V gene. This CDR3 has 13 amino acids. The CDR3 reads CASSLVSNQPQHF. CDR3 nucleotide sequence: TGTGCCAGCAGCTTAGTTAGCAATCAGCCCCAGCATTTT.

This clonotype was seen at least ten times. The chain uses TRBV9 and TRBJ2-3; 7 positions match TRBD1. Germline V gene sequence: CDR1 SGDLS, CDR2 YYNGEE. The V gene end was trimmed by 4 bases and the J gene end by 7 bases; junction bases not matched to a gene: 18. This CDR3 spans 17 amino acids. CDR3 loop: CASSPEKGGRVLNTQYF. The CDR3 DNA reads as TGTGCCAGCAGCCCAGAGAAAGGGGGCAGGGTGTTGAATACGCAGTATTTT.

As regards this clonotype: A much larger clonotype is one base distant, so this may be a read error. The V gene is TRBV29-1, the J gene TRBJ1-5; D uncertain. This CDR3 contains 12 residues. The germline gives CDR1 SQVTM, CDR2 ANQGSEA. V dropped 4 bases and J dropped 7 bases, with 11 bases sitting between them. The CDR3 here is CSVAGNGQPQHF. As DNA, the CDR3 is TGCAGCGTTGCTGGGAACGGCCAGCCCCAGCATTTT.

This clonotype has at least ten counts. V gene TRBV3-1 combines with J gene TRBJ1-1; a weak D match, TRBD1 (5 bases). Trimming stripped 1 base from V and 1 base from J, with 13 bases between. The germline gives CDR1 LGHDT, CDR2 YNNKEL (reference sequence). This CDR3 spans 16 amino acids. For the CDR3, the DNA is TGTGCCAGCAGCCAAGGTTTGGCAGGGCGGAACACTGAAGCTTTCTTT. Translation gives CASSQGLAGRNTEAFF.

On this clonotype itself: This may arise from a read error, as a much more abundant clone is one base away. The chain has TRBV5-1 and TRBJ1-5, with 8 bases that match TRBD1. The CDR3 contains 15 residues. Germline V gene lookup returns CDR1 SGHRS and CDR2 YFSETQ. V was clipped by 4 bases and J by 2 bases; unmatched bases: 5. The CDR3 nucleotides read TGCGCCAGCAGCCAGACAGGGGCGGGCAATCAGCCCCAGCATTTT. It specifies CASSQTGAGNQPQHF.

This clonotype was counted ten times or more. This chain connects TRBV2 to TRBJ2-5; no clear D. The germline gives CDR1 SNHLY, CDR2 FYNNEI. The CDR3 length is 10 residues. Trimming shortened V by 10 bases and J by 1 base, and 4 bases separated the two germline ends. This CDR3 reads CAMLQETQYF. As DNA, the CDR3 is TGTGCCATGCTCCAAGAGACCCAGTACTTC. The whole variable domain, filled in from reference TRBV2 and TRBJ2-5, reads EPEVTQTPSHQVTQMGQEVILRCVPISNHLYFYWYRQILGQKVEFLVSFYNNEISEKSEIFDDQFSVERPDGSNFTLKIRSTKLEDSAMYFCAMLQETQYFGPGTRLLVL.

By sample share, this clonotype is medium-sized. This chain uses TRBV11-3 with TRBJ2-2; TRBD1 or TRBD2 may be the D gene (6 bases each). The CDR3 totals 17 residues. V was shortened by 5 bases and J by 3 bases, with 19 bases between the two germline ends. Germline V gene data show CDR1 as SGHNT and CDR2 as YENEEA. CDR3 in amino acids: CASSLTGGLGDTGELFF. CDR3 in DNA: TGTGCCAGCAGCCTCACTGGGGGGCTCGGGGACACCGGGGAGCTGTTTTTT.

This clonotype has a handful of counts. The chain has TRBV9 and TRBJ2-3; 8 bases match TRBD2. Per germline, CDR1 SGDLS and CDR2 YYNGEE. This CDR3 contains 17 residues. The ends lost 4 bases at V and 3 bases at J; junction bases unmatched: 13. CDR3 loop: CASSTNPGLGRTDTQYF. As DNA, the CDR3 is TGTGCCAGCAGCACCAATCCGGGACTAGGCAGAACAGATACGCAGTATTTT.

The chain uses TRBV11-2 and TRBJ2-1, with 7 bases identical to TRBD1. The germline gives CDR1 SGHAT, CDR2 FQNNGV. The trim removed 5 bases at V and 0 bases at J, leaving 4 bases unmatched. The CDR3 sequence is 15 residues long. The CDR3 DNA sequence: TGTGCCAGCAGCATCCGGGACAGCTCCTACAATGAGCAGTTCTTC. Its translation is CASSIRDSSYNEQFF.

V usage is TRBV7-3 and J usage is TRBJ1-1; D not certain. The germline gives CDR1 SGHTA, CDR2 FQGTGA. Trimming left V 0 bases short and J 0 bases short, with 5 bases between. This CDR3 has 14 residues. The CDR3 reads CASSLTGLNTEAFF. For the CDR3, the DNA is TGTGCCAGCAGCTTAACTGGTCTGAACACTGAAGCTTTCTTT.

The chain has TRBV6-5 and TRBJ2-3, with TRBD1 as a possible D gene (6 bases). Per germline, CDR1 MNHEY and CDR2 SVGAGI. The ends were cut back, 0 bases at V and 0 bases at J, with 13 bases in the middle. The CDR3 is 17 amino acids. CDR3 residues: CASSYSTWTASTDTQYF. The CDR3 DNA reads as TGTGCCAGCAGTTACTCGACATGGACAGCCAGCACAGATACGCAGTATTTT.